This TCR beta chain was identified during a study of cytomegalovirus exposure and HLA in healthy donors. General study findings and limits: Some V segments could not be told apart, so they were left out, TRBV6-2 and TRBV6-3 among them. Later analysis associated a missense DCLRE1C variant with TCR beta V- and J-gene trimming. Earlier analysis yielded a pattern in which most TCR beta V segments were productive about 90% or about 30% of the time. The study put 150 to 200 TCR beta chains on its list as cytomegalovirus-associated.

After removal of 6 bases from V and 3 bases from J, the junction contained 16 bases not matched to a gene. The CDR3 has 16 residues. Germline V gene lookup returns CDR1 SQVTM and CDR2 ANQGSEA. PCR used 60 Vbeta primers and 13 Jbeta primers. Using immunoSEQ multiplex PCR, the repertoire was profiled, and TCRdb retains in-frame clones only, with some absent. The sample shows 100,000 to 150,000 clones, approximately 80% of them seen only once. With regard to this clone: Its target is unknown.

Sequenced material: PBMCs. The TCR originated in a woman aged 18-29 years in good health and CMV-seronegative. The chain recombines TRBV29-1 with TRBJ1-2, with 7 bases aligning to TRBD1. Written as DNA, the CDR3 is TGCAGCGTGGGTCCGACAGGGTCCCCTCCCCACTATGGCTACACCTTC. Residues: CSVGPTGSPPHYGYTF.